This T cell receptor beta chain originates from a study of T-cell reconstitution after alpha-beta-depleted transplantation in children. This clonotype appeared a few times. Per the germline V gene, CDR1 is SGHRS and CDR2 is YFSETQ. The CDR3 runs 14 residues. V was cut by 3 bases and J by 3 bases, with 12 bases left in between. As it was prepared, the TCRbeta library received unique molecular identifiers. MiXCR was run by TCRdb on the PCR reads, yielding one entry per CDR3 protein. This table holds about 610,000 distinct CDR3 sequences, roughly a tenth found once. Sequenced material: PBMCs from the stem cell graft donor, taken from the stem cell graft. The J gene is TRBJ2-5, the V gene TRBV5-1; tentative D call: TRBD2 (6 bases). The TCR sequence derives from a human donor who donated a stem cell graft to a child with acute myeloid leukemia. The CDR3: CASSSGLPEETQYF. The CDR3 DNA follows: TGCGCCAGCAGCTCGGGACTTCCAGAAGAGACCCAGTACTTC.